The 26 T cell receptor beta chains reported below all come from one sample, sequenced in a study of cytomegalovirus exposure and HLA in healthy donors. PCR primers comprised 60 Vbeta and 13 Jbeta primers. Only in-frame clones appear in the TCRdb table, and some are missing; sequencing was by immunoSEQ multiplex PCR. The sample totals more than 85,000 clones. Material: PBMCs. These receptor sequences come from a girl under 18 in good health and CMV-seropositive.

The chain joins TRBV29-1 to TRBJ2-5, with a weak D call TRBD2 (6 bases). The V end was cut by 4 bases, the J end by 1 base, with 19 bases between. This CDR3 region has 16 residues. Per germline, CDR1 SQVTM and CDR2 ANQGSEA. CDR3 loop: CSVAWGDSGFQETQYF. The CDR3 DNA reads TGCAGCGTTGCGTGGGGGGACTCAGGGTTCCAAGAGACCCAGTACTTC.

CDR3 amino acids: CASSISVTGELFF. The CDR3 nucleotides are TGTGCCAGTAGTATCTCGGTCACCGGGGAGCTGTTTTTT. The J gene is TRBJ2-2, the V gene TRBV19; D uncertain. The CDR3 is made up of 13 amino acids. The V end was cut by 3 bases, the J end by 4 bases, with 6 bases between. Germline lookup yields CDR1 LNHDA and CDR2 SQIVND (reference sequence). The variable domain in full, completed from reference TRBV19 and TRBJ2-2, reads DGGITQSPKYLFRKEGQNVTLSCEQNLNHDAMYWYRQDPGQGLRLIYYSQIVNDFQKGDIAEGYSVSREKKESFPLTVTSAQKNPTAFYLCASSISVTGELFFGEGSRLTVL.

The chain carries TRBV19 and TRBJ1-6; TRBD1 matches at 7 bases. The CDR3 sequence is 18 residues long. The V gene end was trimmed by 1 base and the J gene end by 7 bases; junction bases not matched to a gene: 13. Germline CDR1 is LNHDA and CDR2 is SQIVND (reference sequence). The CDR3 DNA sequence: TGTGCCAGTAGTATAGCCTGGACAGGCCTCGGCCTAAATTCACCCCTCCACTTT. Amino acid sequence: CASSIAWTGLGLNSPLHF.

The chain carries TRBV11-3 and TRBJ2-2, with a possible D match to TRBD2 (7 bases). The CDR3 is made up of 15 amino acids. The germline V gene encodes CDR1 SGHNT and CDR2 YENEEA. Trimming stripped 5 bases from V and 9 bases from J, with 19 bases between. The CDR3 DNA reads as TGTGCCAGCAGCCCCCGCGACGGGGGGCGGTGGGAGCTGTTTTTT. This encodes CASSPRDGGRWELFF. Filled out from reference TRBV11-3 and TRBJ2-2, the complete variable domain reads EAGVVQSPRYKIIEKKQPVAFWCNPISGHNTLYWYLQNLGQGPELLIRYENEEAVDDSQLPKDRFSAERLKGVDSTLKIQPAELGDSAVYLCASSPRDGGRWELFFGEGSRLTVL.

The chain carries TRBV9 and TRBJ2-5; tentative D call: TRBD1 (6 bases). Trimming removed 5 bases at V and 5 bases at J, with 16 bases between. Germline V CDR1 and CDR2: SGDLS, YYNGEE. This CDR3 has 14 amino acids. In nucleotides, the CDR3 is TGTGCCAGCAGTGCGACAGGCCCAAGGGAGACCCAGTACTTC. Its protein product is CASSATGPRETQYF. Full variable domain (outside the CDR3, taken from reference TRBV9 and TRBJ2-5): DSGVTQTPKHLITATGQRVTLRCSPRSGDLSVYWYQQSLDQGLQFLIQYYNGEERAKGNILERFSAQQFPDLHSELNLSSLELGDSALYFCASSATGPRETQYFGPGTRLLVL.

The chain employs TRBV7-2 and TRBJ2-1; the match to TRBD2 covers 11 bases. The CDR3 extends over 14 amino acids. The germline gives CDR1 SGHTA, CDR2 FQGNSA. After removal of 3 bases from V and 10 bases from J, the junction contained 5 bases not matched to a gene. The CDR3 DNA sequence: TGTGCCAGCAGCTTTAGCGGGGGGGCAAGAGAGCAGTTCTTC. Translation gives CASSFSGGAREQFF.

The V and J genes are TRBV7-9 and TRBJ2-7, with 9 bases lining up with TRBD2. This CDR3 has 16 residues. V gave up 5 bases and J gave up 2 bases; unmatched junction bases: 10. The germline CDR1 and CDR2 sequences are SEHNR and FQNEAQ (reference sequence). The CDR3: CASSVVLAGTTYEQYF. The CDR3 DNA follows: TGTGCCAGCAGCGTAGTACTAGCGGGCACCACCTACGAGCAGTACTTC.

The chain uses TRBV9 and TRBJ2-3; D not resolved. Trimming took off 3 bases at V and 7 bases at J, with 12 bases between the two ends. Germline CDR1 is SGDLS and CDR2 is YYNGEE. The CDR3 runs 13 residues. CDR3 loop: CASSGQTGNTQYF. In DNA, the CDR3 is TGTGCCAGCAGCGGGCAGACGGGTAATACGCAGTATTTT.

The gene calls are TRBV28 and TRBJ1-1, with a possible D match to TRBD1 (6 bases). This CDR3 comprises 14 residues. The V gene's germline CDR1 is MDHEN and CDR2 SYDVKM. Trimming removed 5 bases from V and 7 bases from J, with 17 bases in between. The CDR3 DNA follows: TGTGCCAGCAGTCCGTCCCGGATACAGGGTGAAGCTTTCTTT. Its translation is CASSPSRIQGEAFF.

The chain is built from TRBV5-1 and TRBJ2-3; D call uncertain. The V gene's germline CDR1 is SGHRS and CDR2 YFSETQ. CDR3 size: 15 residues. V was shortened by 0 bases and J by 0 bases, with 8 bases between the two germline ends. The CDR3 loop reads CASSLDGTSTDTQYF. In DNA, the CDR3 is TGCGCCAGCAGCTTGGATGGCACGAGCACAGATACGCAGTATTTT.

The J gene is TRBJ2-5, the V gene TRBV2; 7 positions agree with TRBD1. Per the germline V gene, CDR1 is SNHLY and CDR2 is FYNNEI. J was trimmed by 2 bases and V by 6 bases; bases with no gene match: 9. CDR3 length: 15 residues. CDR3 in amino acids: CASRRQGNNQETQYF. The CDR3, as DNA: TGTGCCAGCAGACGACAGGGTAATAATCAAGAGACCCAGTACTTC.

The V gene is TRBV6-1, the J gene TRBJ1-5, with 9 nucleotides matching TRBD1. CDR1 and CDR2 (germline): MNHNS, SASEGT. After removal of 5 bases from V and 4 bases from J, the junction contained 6 bases not matched to a gene. This CDR3 has 15 residues. CDR3 loop: CASSNTGGLNQPQHF. For the CDR3, the DNA is TGTGCCAGCAGTAATACAGGGGGCCTTAATCAGCCCCAGCATTTT.

CDR3 coding DNA: TGTGCCAGCAGGGAGGGCAGGGCCTACGAGCAGTACTTC. Translating gives CASREGRAYEQYF. The chain has TRBV6-5 and TRBJ2-7; TRBD2 might be the D (6 bases). CDR3 size: 13 residues. Germline lookup yields CDR1 MNHEY and CDR2 SVGAGI. V lost 6 bases and J lost 2, with 11 bases in between.

The V gene is TRBV5-6, the J gene TRBJ2-1; D unclear. Trimming took 2 bases from V and 0 from J, leaving 15 bases between them. Germline V lookup: CDR1 SGHDT, CDR2 YYEEEE. The CDR3 is made up of 17 amino acids. The CDR3, as DNA: TGTGCCAGCAGCTTCCCAGCGATCCCCAGCTCCTACAATGAGCAGTTCTTC. Amino acid sequence: CASSFPAIPSSYNEQFF.

The J gene is TRBJ1-2, the V gene TRBV4-2; D remains unclear. Trimming pared 0 bases from V and 0 bases from J, leaving 5 bases between. Per the germline V gene, CDR1 is LGHNA and CDR2 is YNFKEQ. This CDR3 comprises 14 residues. The CDR3 region has the DNA TGTGCCAGCAGCCAAGAACAGTCTAACTATGGCTACACCTTC. Encoded protein: CASSQEQSNYGYTF.

This chain links TRBV6-6 with TRBJ1-1; D is unclear. The germline V gene has CDR1 MNHNY and CDR2 SVGAGI (reference sequence). CDR3 length: 12 amino acids. Trimming left V 6 bases short and J 5 bases short, with 10 bases between. The CDR3 here is CASSFHGTEAFF. The CDR3, as DNA: TGTGCCAGCAGCTTTCACGGGACTGAAGCTTTCTTT.

The chain combines TRBV6-7 with TRBJ2-7, with 10 bases lining up with TRBD1. TRBV6-7 is an ORF for which the function is uncertain. The V segment lost 10 bases and the J segment 5 bases; nucleotides outside the gene matches: 8. This CDR3 comprises 13 residues. CDR3 DNA: TGTGCCAACGAATGGGACAGGGGAAACGAGCAGTACGTC. This gives the protein CANEWDRGNEQYV.

V gene TRBV12-5 combines with J gene TRBJ1-1; 7 bases map to TRBD1. CDR1 is LGHNT and CDR2 is FRNRAP in the germline V gene. The J segment lost 5 bases and the V segment lost 5 bases, leaving 5 bases of the junction unmatched. CDR3 length equals 13 residues. CDR3 DNA: TGTGCTAGTGGTATGGGACAGTGGACTGAAGCTTTCTTT. It translates to CASGMGQWTEAFF.

V and J are TRBV2 and TRBJ1-5, with no clear D. Per germline, CDR1 SNHLY and CDR2 FYNNEI. The CDR3 is 13 residues long. V gave up 4 bases and J gave up 0 bases, with 4 bases separating them. The CDR3 sequence is CASSAGSNQPQHF. In nucleotides, the CDR3 is TGTGCCAGCAGTGCAGGTAGCAATCAGCCCCAGCATTTT.

The V call is TRBV7-6, the J call TRBJ1-1; D not resolved. The germline V gene has CDR1 SGHVS and CDR2 FNYEAQ. The CDR3 is made up of 14 amino acids. The ends were cut back, 1 base at V and 4 bases at J, with 10 bases in the middle. CDR3 residues: CASSLDWPATEAFF. The CDR3 coding sequence is TGTGCCAGCAGCTTAGATTGGCCTGCCACTGAAGCTTTCTTT.

The chain recombines TRBV9 with TRBJ1-4; TRBD1 aligns across 9 bases. Germline V CDR1 and CDR2: SGDLS, YYNGEE. The J segment lost 5 bases and the V segment lost 4 bases, leaving 6 bases of the junction unmatched. The CDR3 is 15 residues long. The CDR3 loop reads CASSPRDRENEKLFF. CDR3 nucleotide sequence: TGTGCCAGCAGCCCTCGGGACAGGGAGAATGAAAAACTGTTTTTT.

V usage is TRBV9 and J usage is TRBJ1-1, with 11 nucleotides matching TRBD1. Germline-derived CDR1 and CDR2 are SGDLS and YYNGEE. CDR3 length: 16 residues. Trimming at V came to 3 bases and at J to 7 bases, leaving 11 bases not matched to a gene. Written as DNA, the CDR3 is TGTGCCAGCAGCGCACGGACAGGGGGCGCGGGCAATGAAGCTTTCTTT. Its translation: CASSARTGGAGNEAFF.

With respect to this clone: An end of the junction does not agree with germline; a read error may underlie this. V is TRBV5-1 and J is TRBJ2-7, with 9 positions matching TRBD1. The CDR3 runs to 15 residues. Germline loops: CDR1 SGHRS, CDR2 YFSETQ. The CDR3 DNA follows: TGCGCCAGCAGCTTGAGCCGGACAGGGGCGGGAGAGCAGTCCTTC. Translation gives CASSLSRTGAGEQSF.

The rearrangement joins TRBV19 to TRBJ1-1, with TRBD1 identical over 8 bases. Trimming removed 4 bases from V and 5 bases from J; junction bases left unmatched: 6. The CDR3 length is 14 residues. The V gene's germline CDR1 is LNHDA and CDR2 SQIVND (reference sequence). In DNA, the CDR3 is TGTGCCAGTAGTAGAACAGGGGGGGGGACTGAAGCTTTCTTT. Translation gives CASSRTGGGTEAFF.

The chain carries TRBV4-3 and TRBJ1-1, with 7 bases aligning to TRBD1. V shed 4 bases and J 2 bases; nucleotides not matched to a gene: 7. CDR1 is LGHNA, CDR2 YSLEER, per germline. The CDR3 sequence is 15 residues long. The CDR3 is CASSPRTGANTEAFF. The CDR3 DNA reads TGCGCCAGCAGCCCTCGAACAGGGGCAAACACTGAAGCTTTCTTT.

The genes are TRBV27 and TRBJ2-6; possible D gene TRBD1, 6 bases. In germline, CDR1 is MNHEY, CDR2 SMNVEV (reference sequence). V was pared by 5 bases and J by 7 bases, with 24 bases between. The CDR3 covers 18 residues. The CDR3 DNA reads as TGTGCCAGCAGTCTCTACCTCGACAGGACCGGTGTTGCCAACGTCCTGACTTTC. It specifies CASSLYLDRTGVANVLTF.